The clone carrying this T cell receptor (beta chain) was picked up a small number of times. The antigen remains undetermined. A read error may explain this, as a much larger clone is one base away. Hyperthyroidism patients had new diagnoses, durations under 2 months, and ages of 18 to 65. This record belongs to a study of Graves' ophthalmopathy and Graves' hyperthyroidism. Study results and limitations: Most expanded clonotypes in thyroid above 0.001 frequency also showed up in blood. Ophthalmopathy progression was predicted with about 71% sensitivity and approximately 79% specificity.

For repertoire sequencing, the TCR beta CDR3 regions were amplified from RNA transcripts. First-round RT-PCR relied on HTBI primers, and a second-round multiplex PCR came next. TCRdb reprocessed the multiplex PCR reads via MiXCR and lists one record per CDR3 protein. The sample has more than 1,000,000 distinct CDR3 sequences; about two fifths are singletons. The specimen was peripheral blood or thyroid tissue (not recorded which). The clonotype was recovered from an adult man with Graves' hyperthyroidism.

CDR3 nucleotides: TGTGCCAGCAGTCGTGAGGGGTTCTACGAGCAGTACTTC. Translation gives CASSREGFYEQYF. The rearrangement links TRBV7-8 to TRBJ2-7; D may correspond to TRBD1 or TRBD2 (5 bases each). The CDR3 has 13 residues. V dropped 6 bases and J dropped 3 bases, with 12 bases sitting between them. The V gene's germline CDR1 is SGHVS and CDR2 FQNEAQ.